This T cell receptor (beta chain) was identified during a study of T cell clones after liver transplantation. Looking at the study overall: Three of eight recipients were HCV-positive; others had non-autoimmune, non-viral indications.

Germline CDR1 reads GTSNPN; CDR2 reads SVGIG (reference sequence). CDR3 length equals 12 residues. With 3 bases clipped from V and 11 bases from J, the junction kept 6 bases outside the gene matches. The protocol was immunoSEQ multiplex PCR, while the TCRdb copy is restricted to in-frame clones and leaves out a portion. The data hold some 80,000 clones, with over 80% observed a single time. The specimen was CD4+ T cells from blood, collected almost 47 months after liver transplant. This TCR derives from a human patient who received a liver transplant. T cells may partly derive from the graft donor. The chain combines TRBV30 with TRBJ2-4, with 8 bases matching TRBD2. DNA of the CDR3: TGTGCCTGGAGCCAGCGGGGGTACTTTCAGTACTTC. As protein: CAWSQRGYFQYF.